This entry features one T cell receptor beta chain sequence. Selected positively for CCR7 and CD45RO-negative, naive CD8 cells excluded terminally differentiated effector memory CD45RA+ cells. These data belong to a study of shared clonotypes between healthy human individuals. The data were produced by immunoSEQ multiplex PCR, yet TCRdb's version contains in-frame clones alone and is incomplete. The data show about 1,800,000 clones, with approximately 95% seen just once and more than 0.9% held by the top ten. Between the trimmed V and J ends, which lost 3 bases and 6 bases, there was a span of 12 bases. Looked up from germline, CDR1 is MNHEY and CDR2 is SVGAGI. The CDR3 is made up of 14 amino acids.

The TCR sequence derives from a man aged 18-30 years in good health. The source material was naive CD8+ T cells sorted from blood. The chain combines TRBV6-5 with TRBJ2-1, with a possible D match to TRBD2 (6 bases). Here the CDR3 DNA reads TGTGCCAGCAGTTATCGCGGGGCTGGCAATGAGCAGTTCTTC. It specifies CASSYRGAGNEQFF.